Following are 8 T cell receptor beta chains from one sample sequenced in a study of beta chain features in type 1 diabetes. The sequenced template was cDNA made from the entire isolated RNA. Libraries were prepared by immunoSEQ multiplex PCR; TCRdb keeps only in-frame clonotypes and omits some of them. The table has 600,000 or so clones, 12% seen once; the top ten hold more than 0.1%. Their antigens are not known. Study results and caveats: Across all four CD4+ subsets, people with type 1 diabetes showed modestly shorter TCRB CDR3s.

The sequencing sample was made of naive CD4+ T cells from blood. All receptors come from a man aged 30 to 39 with type 1 diabetes.

This clone has a handful of counts. V and J are TRBV9 and TRBJ1-4; possibly TRBD1 for D (6 bases). Trimming stripped 4 bases from V and 1 base from J, with 8 bases between. The V gene's germline CDR1 is SGDLS and CDR2 YYNGEE. This CDR3 contains 14 residues. The CDR3 DNA is TGTGCCAGCAGCTGGGGGCTAACTAATGAAAAACTGTTTTTT. Its translation: CASSWGLTNEKLFF.

The chain is built from TRBV29-1 and TRBJ1-1; no definite D call. Germline loops: CDR1 SQVTM, CDR2 ANQGSEA. The CDR3 runs 11 residues. V dropped 3 bases and J dropped 5 bases, with 7 bases sitting between them. CDR3 coding DNA: TGCAGCGTTGATCGATCTACTGAAGCTTTCTTT. It specifies CSVDRSTEAFF. Supplemented by reference TRBV29-1 and TRBJ1-1, the full variable domain reads SAVISQKPSRDICQRGTSLTIQCQVDSQVTMMFWYRQQPGQSLTLIATANQGSEATYESGFVIDKFPISRPNLTFSTLTVSNMSPEDSSIYLCSVDRSTEAFFGQGTRLTVV.

This clone was seen more than once but under ten times. This chain joins TRBV9 and TRBJ2-1; D ambiguous. Germline loops: CDR1 SGDLS, CDR2 YYNGEE. There are 16 residues in the CDR3. Trimming removed 2 bases at V and 3 bases at J, with 15 bases between. The CDR3 region is CASSVDPSTDYNEQFF. The CDR3 DNA follows: TGTGCCAGCAGCGTCGACCCATCAACGGACTACAATGAGCAGTTCTTC.

The V and J genes are TRBV18 and TRBJ2-6; 7 bases map to TRBD1. V trimming: 1 base; J trimming: 6 bases; junction bases outside the gene matches: 15. The CDR3 is made up of 19 amino acids. Germline V gene data show CDR1 as KGHSH and CDR2 as LQKENI. The CDR3 nucleotides read TGTGCCAGCTCACCACGCCGACAGGGAATATCTCTGGAGGCCAACGTCCTGACTTTC. The encoded protein is CASSPRRQGISLEANVLTF.

A few counts support this clone. The chain carries TRBV14 and TRBJ2-1, with a possible D match to TRBD2 (5 bases). The CDR3 runs to 15 residues. V gave up 1 base and J gave up 2 bases, with 9 bases separating them. Germline CDR1 SGHDN, CDR2 FVKESK. The CDR3 DNA is TGTGCCAGCAGCCAAGTGCGGGTTGCCTACAATGAGCAGTTCTTC. It is translated as CASSQVRVAYNEQFF.

This clone has only a few counts. The V gene is TRBV7-9, the J gene TRBJ1-2, with D possibly matching TRBD1 (6 bases). CDR3 size: 12 residues. Germline V lookup: CDR1 SEHNR, CDR2 FQNEAQ (reference sequence). With 5 bases removed from V and 13 bases from J, the gap between germline ends came to 17 bases. For the CDR3, the DNA is TGTGCCAGCAGCCCACACCCCAGACAGGCCACCTTC. Translating it yields CASSPHPRQATF.

This clone has a handful of counts. Other DNA sequences from this sample encode an identical CDR3 as well. CDR3 in amino acids: CASSSRGSSYNEQFF. CDR3 nucleotide sequence: TGTGCCAGCAGCTCCCGGGGCAGCTCCTACAATGAGCAGTTCTTC. V gene TRBV7-9 combines with J gene TRBJ2-1, with D perhaps given as TRBD1 or TRBD2 (5 bases each). V gave up 4 bases and J gave up 0 bases, with 10 bases separating them. Germline CDR1 reads SEHNR; CDR2 reads FQNEAQ (reference sequence). The CDR3 totals 15 residues.

The chain couples TRBV28 to TRBJ2-5; 9 bases are shared with TRBD1. V lost 7 bases to trimming and J lost 5 bases; unmatched junction nucleotides: 5. There are 13 residues in the CDR3. Germline lookup yields CDR1 MDHEN and CDR2 SYDVKM. The CDR3 loop reads CASTPGQGETQYF. CDR3 DNA: TGTGCCAGCACTCCCGGACAGGGGGAGACCCAGTACTTC.